A single sample gave rise to the 27 T cell receptor beta chains below, sequenced in a study of T cell responses to AZD1222 COVID-19 vaccine (dated by TCRdb to the early 2020s). This specimen's time point label, per the study, means: about 28 days (+/-7) after the second vaccine dose. The library was prepared using the immunoSEQ multiplex PCR assay. The table comes from immuneACCESS by way of TCRdb, which keeps in-frame sequences with V and J called. Part of the clones is missing from these tables; in studies checked, under half for an unresolved V gene and the rest for unknown reasons. The sample records 150,000 to 200,000 clones, about 91% of which are singletons. The top ten hold 1% to 1.5% of the sample. This specimen was peripheral blood, taken 28 days after the second AZD1222 dose. All receptors derive from an adult who received the AZD1222 COVID-19 vaccine.

The CDR3 bases are TGTGCCAGCAGTGGGGTTGTACTAGCGGGAGGGAGTAGCACAGATACGCAGTATTTT. Its translation is CASSGVVLAGGSSTDTQYF. This chain uses TRBV27 with TRBJ2-3; 13 positions agree with TRBD2. The germline gives CDR1 MNHEY, CDR2 SMNVEV (reference sequence). Trimming at V came to 5 bases and at J to 0 bases, leaving 11 bases not matched to a gene. The CDR3 is 19 residues long.

The chain recombines TRBV5-1 with TRBJ1-6; a possible D gene is TRBD1 (6 bases). V lost 2 bases, J lost 9 bases, and 18 bases lay in between. Looked up from germline, CDR1 is SGHRS and CDR2 is YFSETQ. There are 16 residues in the CDR3. The CDR3 DNA is TGCGCCAGCAGCTTCAATGGGGGGACATCGGGTTCACCCCTCCACTTT. Protein: CASSFNGGTSGSPLHF.

The chain joins TRBV15 to TRBJ2-5; weak D call: TRBD1 (6 bases). Trimming pared 4 bases from V and 4 bases from J, leaving 16 bases between. The CDR3 runs 15 residues. Germline CDR1 and CDR2: LNHNV and YYDKDF (reference sequence). The CDR3 sequence: CATSNSPEGGETQYF. The CDR3 DNA is TGTGCCACCAGCAACTCCCCAGAAGGGGGAGAGACCCAGTACTTC.

This clone was seen a handful of times. This chain uses TRBV11-2 with TRBJ1-5; possibly TRBD1 for D (6 bases). This CDR3 spans 14 amino acids. From germline, CDR1 is SGHAT and CDR2 FQNNGV. V was cut by 1 base and J by 2 bases, with 6 bases left in between. The CDR3 sequence: CASSLGQGNQPQHF. The CDR3 DNA reads as TGTGCCAGCAGCTTAGGACAGGGCAATCAGCCCCAGCATTTT.

The J gene is TRBJ2-5, the V gene TRBV6-5; 7 nucleotides line up with TRBD2. The J segment lost 5 bases and the V segment lost 2 bases, leaving 8 bases of the junction unmatched. The germline CDR1 and CDR2 sequences are MNHEY and SVGAGI. This CDR3 has 15 residues. DNA of the CDR3: TGTGCCAGCAGTTACGTTGGCGGGAGTGGGGAGACCCAGTACTTC. This translates into CASSYVGGSGETQYF.

The chain joins TRBV10-3 to TRBJ2-7; TRBD1 agrees at 7 bases. J lost 5 bases, V lost 9 bases, and 7 bases had no gene match. The CDR3 sequence is 12 residues long. Germline CDR1 reads ENHRY; CDR2 reads SYGVKD. In DNA, the CDR3 is TGTGCCATTAACAGGGGTCCCAACGAGCAGTACTTC. Protein: CAINRGPNEQYF.

This clone was seen once. The rearrangement uses TRBV5-1 and TRBJ2-6, with 7 nucleotides matching TRBD1. Germline V gene data show CDR1 as SGHRS and CDR2 as YFSETQ. The CDR3 extends over 18 amino acids. The junction had 6 bases not matched to a gene; V was cut back by 0 bases and J by 0 bases. Written as DNA, the CDR3 is TGCGCCAGCAGCTTGGGGGGGACAGCATTCTCTGGGGCCAACGTCCTGACTTTC. This codes for CASSLGGTAFSGANVLTF.

The V call is TRBV5-4, the J call TRBJ2-5; 9 bases fit TRBD1. Germline CDR1 is SGHNT and CDR2 is YYREEE (reference sequence). The V gene end was trimmed by 7 bases and the J gene end by 5 bases; junction bases not matched to a gene: 12. The CDR3 length is 15 residues. CDR3 amino acids: CASAPGTGFEETQYF. DNA for the CDR3: TGTGCCAGCGCGCCCGGGACAGGGTTCGAGGAGACCCAGTACTTC.

The chain couples TRBV10-2 to TRBJ1-1; D remains ambiguous. CDR3 length: 14 amino acids. Germline assignment: CDR1 WSHSY and CDR2 SAAADI. Trimming cost V 0 bases and J 5 bases, with 10 bases left between them. The CDR3: CASSESAGGTEAFF. CDR3 in DNA: TGCGCCAGCAGTGAGTCTGCGGGTGGGACTGAAGCTTTCTTT.

V and J are TRBV19 and TRBJ1-2; 7 nucleotides agree with TRBD1. This CDR3 comprises 12 residues. Germline V gives CDR1 LNHDA, CDR2 SQIVND (reference sequence). The V gene end was trimmed by 5 bases and the J gene end by 8 bases; junction bases not matched to a gene: 5. The CDR3 DNA is TGTGCCAGTAGTCCGAGACAGGGCGGCTACACCTTC. Encoded protein: CASSPRQGGYTF.

This clone was counted a single time. The sample carries other DNA sequences with the same CDR3. The chain employs TRBV5-6 and TRBJ1-1; D unresolved. This CDR3 has 13 residues. The V end lost 0 bases, the J end lost 1 base, and 4 bases lay between the germline ends. Germline-derived CDR1 and CDR2 are SGHDT and YYEEEE. This CDR3 is CASSLGGNTEAFF. The CDR3 DNA sequence: TGTGCCAGCAGCTTGGGAGGGAACACTGAAGCTTTCTTT.

The chain joins TRBV14 to TRBJ2-7; the D gene is possibly TRBD2 (5 bases). Germline CDR1 is SGHDN and CDR2 is FVKESK. Trimming took 1 base from V and 6 from J, leaving 10 bases between them. The CDR3 spans 13 residues. The CDR3 DNA sequence: TGTGCCAGCAGCCAAGGTCGTCTAGCCGAGCAGTACTTC. This codes for CASSQGRLAEQYF.

This clone was recorded only once. V usage is TRBV29-1 and J usage is TRBJ1-1, with no clear D. Per germline, CDR1 SQVTM and CDR2 ANQGSEA. This CDR3 spans 13 amino acids. V was trimmed by 7 bases and J by 8 bases, leaving 20 bases between them. The chain's CDR3 is CSAGRQVASEAFF. CDR3 bases: TGCAGCGCCGGTCGGCAGGTGGCCAGCGAAGCTTTCTTT.

The chain has TRBV2 and TRBJ2-3; TRBD2 matches at 7 bases. J gave up 6 bases and V 8 bases, and 8 bases lay outside the gene matches. The CDR3 loop spans 13 amino acids. Germline CDR1 and CDR2: SNHLY and FYNNEI. Here the CDR3 DNA reads TGTGCCAGCCGGAACGGGGGGACGGATACGCAGTATTTT. Its protein is CASRNGGTDTQYF.

The chain combines TRBV2 with TRBJ1-2; possible D gene TRBD1, 5 bases. Trimming took 6 bases from V and 5 from J, leaving 13 bases between them. The CDR3 is 13 amino acids. Germline CDR1 SNHLY, CDR2 FYNNEI. CDR3 bases: TGTGCCAGCAGCGGGGACGGTACTTATGGCTACACCTTC. Translated, it gives CASSGDGTYGYTF.

This clone was recorded only once. The chain has TRBV7-8 and TRBJ2-1, with 10 nucleotides matching TRBD2. Trimming removed 1 base from V and 4 bases from J; junction bases left unmatched: 1. CDR3 length: 15 amino acids. Germline lookup yields CDR1 SGHVS and CDR2 FQNEAQ. The CDR3 loop reads CASSLGTSGYNEQFF. The CDR3 nucleotides are TGTGCCAGCAGCTTAGGGACTAGCGGATACAATGAGCAGTTCTTC.

The chain is built from TRBV27 and TRBJ2-7, with 9 nucleotides matching TRBD1. From germline, CDR1 is MNHEY and CDR2 SMNVEV (reference sequence). V lost 6 bases to trimming and J lost 1 base; unmatched junction nucleotides: 7. The CDR3 runs 15 residues. In DNA form, the CDR3 reads TGTGCCAGCAGCGTGACAGGGGGGGCATCCTACGAGCAGTACTTC. This sequence encodes CASSVTGGASYEQYF.

The rearrangement links TRBV12-3 or TRBV12-4 to TRBJ2-7; D not certain. The V and J ends lost 7 bases and 0 bases respectively, with 7 bases between them. The CDR3 sequence is 12 residues long. CDR3 DNA sequence: TGTGCCAGCACCCTGAGCTCCTACGAGCAGTACTTC. It is translated as CASTLSSYEQYF.

This chain connects TRBV19 to TRBJ1-5; 11 nucleotides agree with TRBD1. The germline gives CDR1 LNHDA, CDR2 SQIVND (reference sequence). The CDR3 is 19 residues long. V shed 3 bases, J shed 0 bases, and the junction held 10 bases outside the gene matches. The CDR3 here is CASSMGWGQGVNSNQPQHF. DNA of the CDR3: TGTGCCAGTAGTATGGGGTGGGGACAGGGGGTAAATAGCAATCAGCCCCAGCATTTT.

This chain uses TRBV5-1 with TRBJ2-7; 8 nucleotides align to TRBD1. Germline V gives CDR1 SGHRS, CDR2 YFSETQ. This CDR3 comprises 16 residues. Trimming took 4 bases from V and 2 from J; bases not matched to a gene: 11. The CDR3 protein is CASSPGAGGAPYEQYF. CDR3 coding DNA: TGCGCCAGCAGCCCGGGGGCAGGGGGCGCCCCCTACGAGCAGTACTTC.

This clone appeared a single time. This chain uses TRBV6-1 with TRBJ2-5; 9 nucleotides agree with TRBD2. CDR3 size: 16 residues. Trimming at V came to 1 base and at J to 5 bases, leaving 8 bases not matched to a gene. Germline V gene lookup returns CDR1 MNHNS and CDR2 SASEGT. The CDR3 nucleotides are TGTGCCAGCAGTGAAGGGCAGCGGGGGGTCAGGGAGACCCAGTACTTC. Translation: CASSEGQRGVRETQYF.

The V and J genes are TRBV2 and TRBJ1-2; no clear D gene. Trimming cost V 7 bases and J 8 bases, with 17 bases left between them. CDR3 size: 13 residues. Per germline, CDR1 SNHLY and CDR2 FYNNEI. The CDR3 DNA reads TGTGCCAGCAACGTCTGGACCCTGGAAGGCTACACCTTC. Its translation is CASNVWTLEGYTF.

The chain joins TRBV12-5 to TRBJ1-1; TRBD1 matches at 7 bases. The trim removed 7 bases at V and 5 bases at J, leaving 4 bases unmatched. CDR1 and CDR2 (germline): LGHNT, FRNRAP. The CDR3 length is 12 residues. CDR3: CASAGRGTEAFF. CDR3 DNA: TGTGCTAGTGCTGGCAGGGGGACTGAAGCTTTCTTT.

This chain uses TRBV11-2 with TRBJ1-3, with D perhaps TRBD1 (5 bases). This CDR3 contains 12 residues. Germline CDR1 and CDR2: SGHAT and FQNNGV. V shed 3 bases and J shed 9 bases, with 9 bases lying between them. The CDR3 nucleotides read TGTGCCAGCAGCTTCGGGGGACGCACCATATATTTT. Protein: CASSFGGRTIYF.

The J gene is TRBJ2-1, the V gene TRBV7-3, with TRBD2 matching over 12 bases. This CDR3 has 15 residues. V lost 1 base to trimming and J lost 7 bases; unmatched junction nucleotides: 2. CDR1 is SGHTA and CDR2 is FQGTGA in the germline V gene. The CDR3 DNA reads TGTGCCAGCAGCTTAAGTCTAGCGGGAGGGAATGAGCAGTTCTTC. Translated: CASSLSLAGGNEQFF. Drawing the rest from reference TRBV7-3 and TRBJ2-1, the complete variable domain is GAGVSQTPSNKVTEKGKYVELRCDPISGHTALYWYRQSLGQGPEFLIYFQGTGAADDSGLPNDRFFAVRPEGSVSTLKIQRTERGDSAVYLCASSLSLAGGNEQFFGPGTRLTVL.

The J gene is TRBJ2-2, the V gene TRBV5-6; a possible D gene is TRBD1 (7 bases). This CDR3 contains 15 residues. Trimming removed 5 bases at V and 6 bases at J, with 17 bases between. The germline V gene has CDR1 SGHDT and CDR2 YYEEEE. This CDR3 is CASSSGGILAGELFF. DNA for the CDR3: TGTGCCAGCAGTTCAGGGGGGATATTAGCCGGGGAGCTGTTTTTT.

The rearrangement uses TRBV12-5 and TRBJ1-5, with D tentatively TRBD1 (5 bases). CDR1 and CDR2 from the germline V gene are LGHNT and FRNRAP. The CDR3 extends over 13 amino acids. The V end was cut by 1 base, the J end by 9 bases, with 10 bases between. CDR3: CASGLGGSGPQHF. In DNA, the CDR3 is TGTGCTAGTGGTTTGGGGGGGAGTGGGCCCCAGCATTTT.